Included here is one T cell receptor (beta chain) sequence, with context. The germline V gene has CDR1 SGDLS and CDR2 YYNGEE. V was pared by 2 bases and J by 4 bases, with 6 bases between. The CDR3 is made up of 12 amino acids. TCRdb's table, derived via immunoSEQ multiplex PCR, lists solely in-frame clones and lacks some. In the table there are 110,000 or so clones, more than 70% of which are singletons. These data belong to a study of control samples from healthy donors and cancer patients. The source material was blood. The chain has TRBV9 and TRBJ1-2; no clear D gene. The sequence was collected from a man aged 45-65 years in good health. The CDR3 is CASSVSPYGYTF. The CDR3, as DNA: TGTGCCAGCAGCGTTTCGCCCTATGGCTACACCTTC.